This record concerns one TCR beta chain sequence. Its matching antigen is unknown. The germline V and J ends were trimmed by 8 bases and 1 base, with 11 bases remaining between them. This CDR3 is 14 amino acids long. Germline V gene data show CDR1 as SNHLY and CDR2 as FYNNEI. These data belong to a study of Graves' ophthalmopathy and Graves' hyperthyroidism. Study-level findings and limits: Clonotypes were expanded in thyroid at above 0.001 frequency, and most also appeared in blood. In separating ophthalmopathy from stable hyperthyroidism, a 13-signature model achieved approximately 91% sensitivity and around 80% specificity.

For repertoire sequencing, the TCR beta CDR3 regions were amplified from RNA transcripts. First-round RT-PCR with HTBI primers preceded a second-round multiplex PCR. TCRdb reprocessed the multiplex PCR reads with MiXCR, giving one entry per CDR3 protein. The repertoire holds hundreds of thousands of distinct CDR3 sequences, with around 50% as singletons. The rearrangement joins TRBV2 to TRBJ1-4; D gene ambiguous. The sequencing sample was made of peripheral blood. The clonotype originates from an adult man with Graves' ophthalmopathy. DNA of the CDR3: TGTGCCAGCCGAGCGGGGAGAACTAATGAAAAACTGTTTTTT. This encodes CASRAGRTNEKLFF.